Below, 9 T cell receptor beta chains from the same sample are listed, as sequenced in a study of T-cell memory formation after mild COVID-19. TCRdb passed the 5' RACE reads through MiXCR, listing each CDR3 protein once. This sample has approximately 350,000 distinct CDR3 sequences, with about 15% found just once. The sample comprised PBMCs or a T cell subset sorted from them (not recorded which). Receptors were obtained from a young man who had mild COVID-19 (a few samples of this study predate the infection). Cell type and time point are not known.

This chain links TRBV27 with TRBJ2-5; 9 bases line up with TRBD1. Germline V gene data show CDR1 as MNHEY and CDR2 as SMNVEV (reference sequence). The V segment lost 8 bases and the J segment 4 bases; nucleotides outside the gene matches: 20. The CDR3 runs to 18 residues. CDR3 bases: TGTGCCAGCGGCCCCCCGGGACAGGGATATGTGTCCTTAGAGACCCAGTACTTC. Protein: CASGPPGQGYVSLETQYF.

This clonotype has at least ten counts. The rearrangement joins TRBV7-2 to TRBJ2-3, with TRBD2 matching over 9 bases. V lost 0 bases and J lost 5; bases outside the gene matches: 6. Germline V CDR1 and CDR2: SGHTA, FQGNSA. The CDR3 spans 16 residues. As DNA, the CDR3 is TGTGCCAGCAGCTTAGCCTCCGGGACTAGCCAAGATACGCAGTATTTT. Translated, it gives CASSLASGTSQDTQYF.

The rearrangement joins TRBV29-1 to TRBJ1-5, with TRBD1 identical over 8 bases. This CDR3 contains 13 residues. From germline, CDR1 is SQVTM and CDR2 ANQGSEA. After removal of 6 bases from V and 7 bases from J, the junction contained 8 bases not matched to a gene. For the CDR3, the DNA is TGCAGCGTCGGTGGGACAGGCGAACAGCCCCAGCATTTT. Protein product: CSVGGTGEQPQHF. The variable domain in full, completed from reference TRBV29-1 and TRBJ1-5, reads SAVISQKPSRDICQRGTSLTIQCQVDSQVTMMFWYRQQPGQSLTLIATANQGSEATYESGFVIDKFPISRPNLTFSTLTVSNMSPEDSSIYLCSVGGTGEQPQHFGDGTRLSIL.

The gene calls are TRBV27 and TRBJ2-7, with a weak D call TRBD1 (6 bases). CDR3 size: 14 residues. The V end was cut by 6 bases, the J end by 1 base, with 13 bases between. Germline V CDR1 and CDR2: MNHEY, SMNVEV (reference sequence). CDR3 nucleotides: TGTGCCAGCAGAAGGGGGTGGGATTCCTACGAGCAGTACTTC. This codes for CASRRGWDSYEQYF.

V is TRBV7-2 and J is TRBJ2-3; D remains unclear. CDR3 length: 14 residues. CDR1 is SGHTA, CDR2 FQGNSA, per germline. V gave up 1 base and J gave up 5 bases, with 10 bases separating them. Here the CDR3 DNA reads TGTGCCAGCAGCTTAGAAACAACCAGAGATACGCAGTATTTT. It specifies CASSLETTRDTQYF.

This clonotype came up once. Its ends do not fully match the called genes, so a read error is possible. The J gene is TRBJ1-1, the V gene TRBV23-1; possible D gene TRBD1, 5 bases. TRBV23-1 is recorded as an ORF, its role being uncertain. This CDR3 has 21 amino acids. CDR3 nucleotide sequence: TGCGCCAGCAGTCAATCGCAGCTGAGAGGTCGGGGGGGGGAGGAGGACACTGAAGCTTCCTTT. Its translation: CASSQSQLRGRGGEEDTEASF.

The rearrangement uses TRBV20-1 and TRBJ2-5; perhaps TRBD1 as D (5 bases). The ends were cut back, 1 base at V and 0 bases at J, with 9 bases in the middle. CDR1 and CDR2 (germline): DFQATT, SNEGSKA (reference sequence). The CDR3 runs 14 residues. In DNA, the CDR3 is TGCAGTGCTAGAGGGTCAGGGTACCAAGAGACCCAGTACTTC. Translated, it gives CSARGSGYQETQYF.

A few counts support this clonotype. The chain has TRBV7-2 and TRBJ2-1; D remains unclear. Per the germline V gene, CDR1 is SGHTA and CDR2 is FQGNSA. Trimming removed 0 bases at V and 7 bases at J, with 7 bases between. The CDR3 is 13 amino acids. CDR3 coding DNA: TGTGCCAGCAGCTTAGCGAGTAGGAATGAGCAGTTCTTC. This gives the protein CASSLASRNEQFF.

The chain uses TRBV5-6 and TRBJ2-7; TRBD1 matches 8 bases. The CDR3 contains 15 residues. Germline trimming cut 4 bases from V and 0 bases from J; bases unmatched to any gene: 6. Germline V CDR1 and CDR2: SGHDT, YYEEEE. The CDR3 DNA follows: TGTGCCAGCAGCCGGGGACAGGCTAGCTCCTACGAGCAGTACGTC. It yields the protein CASSRGQASSYEQYV.